This passage covers 9 T cell receptor beta chains from one sample sequenced in a study of cytomegalovirus exposure and HLA in healthy donors. The primer mix had 60 Vbeta and 13 Jbeta primers. Generated by immunoSEQ multiplex PCR, the TCRdb table keeps only in-frame clones and is missing some. The table has fewer than 250,000 clones, approximately 86% seen once; the top ten hold approximately 1.7%. The sequencing input was PBMCs. The receptors stem from a woman aged 18-29 years in good health and CMV-seronegative.

The chain couples TRBV19 to TRBJ2-4; D uncertain. Germline V gene lookup returns CDR1 LNHDA and CDR2 SQIVND (reference sequence). Trimming removed 5 bases from V and 0 bases from J, with 23 bases in between. The CDR3 is 19 amino acids. CDR3 residues: CASSPGRLAALLAKNIQYF. The DNA for the CDR3 is TGTGCCAGTAGTCCGGGTCGCCTGGCGGCTTTACTAGCCAAAAACATTCAGTACTTC.

This clone turned up a few times. This chain joins TRBV18 and TRBJ2-1; 8 bases align to TRBD2. CDR3 length: 16 residues. Germline loops: CDR1 KGHSH, CDR2 LQKENI. V lost 0 bases to trimming and J lost 5 bases; unmatched junction nucleotides: 6. The DNA of the CDR3 is TGTGCCAGCTCACCACCTACGGTTAGCGGGAACAATGAGCAGTTCTTC. It yields the protein CASSPPTVSGNNEQFF.

This chain connects TRBV2 to TRBJ2-5; 8 bases match TRBD2. The CDR3 is 15 amino acids. V shed 5 bases, J shed 5 bases, and the junction held 10 bases outside the gene matches. Germline V CDR1 and CDR2: SNHLY, FYNNEI. The CDR3 bases are TGTGCCAGCAGTAACGAGCCGGGACTAGTGGAGACCCAGTACTTC. Protein: CASSNEPGLVETQYF.

This chain connects TRBV5-4 to TRBJ1-1; 7 nucleotides align to TRBD1. J lost 0 bases, V lost 2 bases, and 10 bases had no gene match. CDR3 length: 17 residues. Germline CDR1 is SGHNT and CDR2 is YYREEE (reference sequence). The CDR3 DNA follows: TGTGCCAGCAGCTTAAAAAGGACAGGAGACTTGAACACTGAAGCTTTCTTT. Amino acid sequence: CASSLKRTGDLNTEAFF.

J is TRBJ1-3 and V is TRBV6-1, with a possible D match to TRBD1 (5 bases). V dropped 2 bases and J dropped 0 bases, with 11 bases sitting between them. Germline V gives CDR1 MNHNS, CDR2 SASEGT. The CDR3 spans 16 residues. The CDR3 DNA sequence: TGTGCCAGCAGTGAACCGGGACTGATCTCTGGAAACACCATATATTTT. It is translated as CASSEPGLISGNTIYF.

The chain combines TRBV15 with TRBJ1-5, with D possibly being TRBD1 (6 bases). The V end lost 3 bases, the J end lost 4 bases, and 19 bases lay between the germline ends. This CDR3 is built from 17 residues. Per the germline V gene, CDR1 is LNHNV and CDR2 is YYDKDF (reference sequence). CDR3: CATSRTRGKGLNQPQHF. In nucleotides, the CDR3 is TGTGCCACCAGCAGGACCAGGGGAAAAGGTTTAAATCAGCCCCAGCATTTT.

The chain employs TRBV5-4 and TRBJ1-2, with 10 bases identical to TRBD1. This CDR3 contains 14 residues. Germline values: CDR1 SGHNT, CDR2 YYREEE (reference sequence). V was clipped by 5 bases and J by 4 bases; unmatched bases: 5. The CDR3 sequence: CASRSTGGGYGYTF. The CDR3 DNA is TGTGCCAGCAGGTCGACAGGGGGCGGCTATGGCTACACCTTC.

The rearrangement uses TRBV9 and TRBJ1-1; D is perhaps TRBD1 (5 bases). Germline V gene data show CDR1 as SGDLS and CDR2 as YYNGEE. Trimming shortened V by 3 bases and J by 0 bases, and 15 bases separated the two germline ends. This CDR3 spans 16 amino acids. The CDR3 protein is CASSALQEILNTEAFF. CDR3 coding DNA: TGTGCCAGCAGCGCCTTACAGGAGATCCTGAACACTGAAGCTTTCTTT. Full variable domain (remainder filled in from reference TRBV9 and TRBJ1-1): DSGVTQTPKHLITATGQRVTLRCSPRSGDLSVYWYQQSLDQGLQFLIQYYNGEERAKGNILERFSAQQFPDLHSELNLSSLELGDSALYFCASSALQEILNTEAFFGQGTRLTVV.

The rearrangement links TRBV6-5 to TRBJ1-6; TRBD1 agrees at 7 bases. The junction had 6 bases not matched to a gene; V was cut back by 5 bases and J by 8 bases. This CDR3 is 14 amino acids long. The germline V gene has CDR1 MNHEY and CDR2 SVGAGI. CDR3 sequence (DNA): TGTGCCAGCAGTCGACAGGGAAATGATTCACCCCTCCACTTT. Encoded protein: CASSRQGNDSPLHF.